The clone carrying this T cell receptor beta chain has at least ten counts. The antigen remains undetermined. This sample was taken from a study of identical twins. General study results and limits: Twins shared beta out-of-frame sequences in excess, but this excess was weaker. The models gave estimates that fell short of the out-of-frame TCR alpha sharing seen in monozygotic twins.

Healthy Caucasians made up all donors. V dropped 2 bases and J dropped 5 bases, with 13 bases sitting between them. This CDR3 region has 14 residues. Unique molecular identifiers were in the cDNA, with template-switch universal primer binding. TCRdb reprocessed the 5' RACE reads with MiXCR, giving one entry per CDR3 protein. Here the sample spans approximately 630,000 distinct CDR3 sequences, roughly 7.1% being singletons. The data were also submitted as part of a second study, on yellow fever vaccine responses in identical twins.

This sequence originates from a woman younger than 30 in good health. Sequenced input: PBMCs. The chain uses TRBV12-3 or TRBV12-4 and TRBJ2-7, with D possibly being TRBD1 (5 bases). CDR3 bases: TGTGCCAGCAGTTTAAGTCAGGGTGCCCACGAGCAGTACTTC. Amino acid sequence: CASSLSQGAHEQYF.